The 26 T cell receptor beta chains presented below share a single source sample, sequenced in a study of long-term antiretroviral therapy in people with HIV. This was the immunoSEQ v3.0 assay at survey level. Repertoires were generated with immunoSEQ multiplex PCR, while TCRdb's copy carries only in-frame clones and drops some. There are about 16,000 clones in the sample; about 84% occur only once, and roughly 14% lies in the top ten. Sequencing used unsorted PBMCs, obtained 1.2 to 1.3 years before starting antiretroviral therapy. Receptors originate from a man aged 25-40 years with HIV.

This chain joins TRBV6-1 and TRBJ2-5; possibly TRBD1 for D (6 bases). Germline lookup yields CDR1 MNHNS and CDR2 SASEGT. V was clipped by 10 bases and J by 4 bases, with 19 bases between them. The CDR3 has 14 amino acids. For the CDR3, the DNA is TGTGCCACGGGAATCACAGGGCTAACAGAGACCCAGTACTTC. Translating it yields CATGITGLTETQYF.

The V and J genes are TRBV7-3 and TRBJ1-5, with D possibly matching TRBD1 (6 bases). Trimming left V 5 bases short and J 7 bases short, with 18 bases between. Looked up from germline, CDR1 is SGHTA and CDR2 is FQGTGA. The CDR3 is 15 residues long. CDR3 protein: CASSLNNRAHQPQHF. The CDR3 nucleotides are TGTGCCAGCAGCCTAAATAACAGGGCCCACCAGCCCCAGCATTTT.

In DNA form, the CDR3 reads TGTGCCAGCAGTGACTCGGGACAGGACCTGATGCGTAGGGACAGCTCCTATAATTCACCCCTCCACTTT. This translates into CASSDSGQDLMRRDSSYNSPLHF. This chain joins TRBV6-4 and TRBJ1-6, with 8 bases identical to TRBD1. The CDR3 consists of 23 residues. The V segment lost 0 bases and the J segment 0 bases; nucleotides outside the gene matches: 19. Per the germline V gene, CDR1 is MRHNA and CDR2 is SNTAGT.

The V and J genes are TRBV27 and TRBJ2-7, with D tentatively TRBD2 (6 bases). The V and J ends lost 7 bases and 3 bases respectively, with 13 bases between them. In germline, CDR1 is MNHEY, CDR2 SMNVEV (reference sequence). CDR3 length: 13 residues. The CDR3 DNA reads as TGTGCCAGCAAGGGCGGGGCTAACTACGAGCAGTACTTC. Amino acids: CASKGGANYEQYF.

V gene TRBV5-4 combines with J gene TRBJ2-7, with TRBD2 as a possible D gene (5 bases). This CDR3 has 13 amino acids. The V and J ends lost 6 bases and 2 bases respectively, with 12 bases between them. The germline V gene has CDR1 SGHNT and CDR2 YYREEE (reference sequence). CDR3 protein: CASKGFGTYEQYF. The CDR3 DNA reads TGTGCCAGCAAAGGGTTCGGGACCTACGAGCAGTACTTC.

The V call is TRBV4-3, the J call TRBJ2-1; 10 nucleotides line up with TRBD2. V lost 4 bases to trimming and J lost 5 bases; unmatched junction nucleotides: 17. The CDR3 contains 19 residues. Looked up from germline, CDR1 is LGHNA and CDR2 is YSLEER. In nucleotides, the CDR3 is TGCGCCAGCAGCCCGCAACTCCCAACTAGCGGGACCCCCAACAATGAGCAGTTCTTC. It codes for CASSPQLPTSGTPNNEQFF.

CDR3 residues: CASRSTDRVIYEQYF. In DNA, the CDR3 is TGTGCCAGCAGAAGCACTGACAGGGTAATCTACGAGCAGTACTTC. V is TRBV6-1 and J is TRBJ2-7; 7 positions agree with TRBD1. This CDR3 has 15 amino acids. The germline CDR1 and CDR2 sequences are MNHNS and SASEGT. V lost 6 bases and J lost 3; bases outside the gene matches: 11.

The chain joins TRBV25-1 to TRBJ2-7; D not resolved. V lost 2 bases and J lost 2, with 16 bases in between. The V gene's germline CDR1 is MGHDK and CDR2 SYGVNS. The CDR3 consists of 16 residues. CDR3 in DNA: TGTGCCAGCAGTGAAACTAATAGGGCTACCCCCTACGAGCAGTACTTC. Translated: CASSETNRATPYEQYF.

The chain joins TRBV7-9 to TRBJ1-4, with no clear D. CDR1 SEHNR and CDR2 FQNEAQ come from the germline V gene (reference sequence). Trimming shortened V by 0 bases and J by 5 bases, and 7 bases separated the two germline ends. The CDR3 is made up of 14 amino acids. The CDR3 sequence is CASSLAEQNEKLFF. The DNA for the CDR3 is TGTGCCAGCAGCTTAGCAGAGCAAAATGAAAAACTGTTTTTT.

The V call is TRBV11-2, the J call TRBJ2-3; 11 positions match TRBD2. With V trimmed by 5 bases and J by 0 bases, 7 bases remained unmatched. This CDR3 spans 17 amino acids. Germline loops: CDR1 SGHAT, CDR2 FQNNGV. Here the CDR3 reads CASSKWTSGLSTDTQYF. The CDR3 region has the DNA TGTGCCAGCAGCAAATGGACTAGCGGGCTTAGCACAGATACGCAGTATTTT.

The genes are TRBV14 and TRBJ2-7, with D possibly TRBD2 on 5 matching bases. From germline, CDR1 is SGHDN and CDR2 FVKESK. The CDR3 consists of 16 residues. Trimming left V 0 bases short and J 7 bases short, with 19 bases between. CDR3 amino acids: CASSQEGIRAPGEQYF. CDR3 nucleotides: TGTGCCAGCAGCCAAGAAGGGATTAGGGCCCCGGGAGAGCAGTACTTC.

DNA for the CDR3: TGTGCCTGGAGTGTATGGGGAGGTTCTGGAAACACCATATATTTT. Translating it yields CAWSVWGGSGNTIYF. The gene calls are TRBV30 and TRBJ1-3; D ambiguous. The CDR3 is 15 amino acids. Germline V lookup: CDR1 GTSNPN, CDR2 SVGIG (reference sequence). V shed 0 bases and J shed 1 base, with 10 bases lying between them.

V is TRBV14 and J is TRBJ2-3, with D tentatively TRBD1 (5 bases). In germline, CDR1 is SGHDN, CDR2 FVKESK. The CDR3 totals 15 residues. Trimming stripped 1 base from V and 6 bases from J, with 14 bases between. The CDR3 is CASSQVQGSRDTQYF. The DNA of the CDR3 is TGTGCCAGCAGCCAAGTCCAGGGATCAAGGGATACGCAGTATTTT.

This clone has a single count. The chain is built from TRBV6-4 and TRBJ1-5; TRBD1 agrees at 7 bases. Germline CDR1 reads MRHNA; CDR2 reads SNTAGT. There are 18 residues in the CDR3. Unmatched junction bases numbered 17, after V lost 9 bases and J lost 0 bases. The CDR3 here is CASPPGQGGALSNQPQHF. DNA of the CDR3: TGTGCCAGTCCCCCAGGGCAGGGGGGGGCCCTTAGCAATCAGCCCCAGCATTTT.

The J gene is TRBJ2-5, the V gene TRBV23-1; no firm D call. TRBV23-1 is an ORF, with its function uncertain. V lost 11 bases to trimming and J lost 4 bases, with 14 bases between them. CDR3 length: 12 amino acids. The CDR3 sequence: CASAKELETQYF. The CDR3 DNA reads as TGCGCCTCCGCGAAGGAGTTAGAGACCCAGTACTTC.

The chain is built from TRBV5-1 and TRBJ1-1, with 8 bases identical to TRBD1. This CDR3 is built from 18 residues. Germline V gene lookup returns CDR1 SGHRS and CDR2 YFSETQ. V was pared by 4 bases and J by 0 bases, with 14 bases of the junction left unmatched. CDR3 amino acids: CASSERDRLGKMNTEAFF. In nucleotides, the CDR3 is TGCGCCAGCAGCGAACGGGACAGGCTGGGAAAAATGAACACTGAAGCTTTCTTT. The variable domain in full, with the rest retrieved from reference TRBV5-1 and TRBJ1-1, is KAGVTQTPRYLIKTRGQQVTLSCSPISGHRSVSWYQQTPGQGLQFLFEYFSETQRNKGNFPGRFSGRQFSNSRSEMNVSTLELGDSALYLCASSERDRLGKMNTEAFFGQGTRLTVV.

V gene TRBV30 combines with J gene TRBJ1-2; D ambiguous. The CDR3 has 15 amino acids. Germline loops: CDR1 GTSNPN, CDR2 SVGIG (reference sequence). Trimming took 1 base from V and 0 from J, leaving 12 bases between them. CDR3 nucleotides: TGTGCCTGGAGTGATCCGGGCCTTGCTAACTATGGCTACACCTTC. Translating gives CAWSDPGLANYGYTF.

This chain uses TRBV7-9 with TRBJ1-4; D is ambiguous. From germline, CDR1 is SEHNR and CDR2 FQNEAQ (reference sequence). CDR3 length: 13 amino acids. Trimming stripped 1 base from V and 4 bases from J, with 4 bases between. Here the CDR3 reads CASSLENNEKLFF. CDR3 nucleotide sequence: TGTGCCAGCAGCTTAGAGAATAATGAAAAACTGTTTTTT.

This clone occurred a few times. This chain connects TRBV10-1 to TRBJ2-2; D ambiguous. CDR3 size: 13 residues. Trimming shortened V by 8 bases and J by 4 bases, and 11 bases separated the two germline ends. Per the germline V gene, CDR1 is WNHNN and CDR2 is SYGVQD (reference sequence). The CDR3 sequence: CASRAAPTGELFF. The DNA for the CDR3 is TGCGCCAGCCGGGCAGCCCCCACCGGGGAGCTGTTTTTT.

The chain employs TRBV6-6 and TRBJ2-1; 9 positions agree with TRBD1. The germline V gene has CDR1 MNHNY and CDR2 SVGAGI (reference sequence). This CDR3 has 15 amino acids. J lost 7 bases, V lost 0 bases, and 4 bases had no gene match. This CDR3 reads CASSYSGTGRNEQFF. The CDR3 coding sequence is TGTGCCAGCAGTTACTCAGGGACAGGGCGGAATGAGCAGTTCTTC.

The gene calls are TRBV10-1 and TRBJ2-7; D is possibly TRBD2 (6 bases). The CDR3 runs 15 residues. Germline lookup yields CDR1 WNHNN and CDR2 SYGVQD (reference sequence). The ends were cut back, 1 base at V and 9 bases at J, with 19 bases in the middle. The CDR3 region is CASSEWDSSGRGQYF. The DNA for the CDR3 is TGCGCCAGCAGTGAGTGGGACTCCTCCGGTCGTGGGCAGTACTTC.

Here the CDR3 DNA reads TGTGCCAGCAGTTTAGCGCAGGGTAGCAATCAGCCCCAGCATTTT. Encoded protein: CASSLAQGSNQPQHF. This chain uses TRBV27 with TRBJ1-5; maybe TRBD1 (5 bases). The germline CDR1 and CDR2 sequences are MNHEY and SMNVEV (reference sequence). The CDR3 sequence is 15 residues long. The ends were cut back, 2 bases at V and 0 bases at J, with 8 bases in the middle.

V and J are TRBV5-1 and TRBJ1-3, with D unclear. The V and J ends lost 2 bases and 4 bases respectively, with 10 bases between them. This CDR3 has 14 amino acids. Germline CDR1 SGHRS, CDR2 YFSETQ. CDR3 amino acids: CASSLTGEGNTIYF. The CDR3 bases are TGCGCCAGCAGCTTAACCGGGGAGGGAAACACCATATATTTT.

The chain joins TRBV4-1 to TRBJ2-4; maybe TRBD1 (5 bases). This CDR3 spans 19 amino acids. CDR1 and CDR2 (germline): MGHRA, YSYEKL. The V gene lost 3 bases and the J gene lost 5 bases, with 26 bases spanning the gap. The CDR3 spells CASSHQGAETGVAENIQYF. DNA of the CDR3: TGCGCCAGCAGCCACCAAGGGGCAGAGACCGGAGTGGCCGAAAACATTCAGTACTTC.

This clone rates as medium-sized. V usage is TRBV5-5 and J usage is TRBJ1-4, with 10 bases fitting TRBD1. J gave up 3 bases and V 5 bases, and 7 bases lay outside the gene matches. This CDR3 spans 16 amino acids. CDR1 and CDR2 from the germline V gene are SGHKS and YYEKEE (reference sequence). CDR3 DNA: TGTGCCAGCAGGCCGGGACAGGGGAAGGCTAATGAAAAACTGTTTTTT. Translation: CASRPGQGKANEKLFF.

This clone was seen only once. V is TRBV5-6 and J is TRBJ2-7; D may be TRBD2 (5 bases). Germline CDR1 and CDR2: SGHDT and YYEEEE. The ends were cut back, 0 bases at V and 2 bases at J, with 6 bases in the middle. This CDR3 comprises 13 residues. As DNA, the CDR3 is TGTGCCAGCAGCTTGGGCGGGCCCTACGAGCAGTACTTC. It is translated as CASSLGGPYEQYF.